This TCR beta chain was identified during a study of T cells in localized non-small cell lung cancer. Generated by immunoSEQ multiplex PCR, the TCRdb table keeps only in-frame clones and is missing some. The data contain about 78,000 clones, 80% to 90% of them singletons. Notes on this clone: Its cognate antigen is unknown.

Regarding the study as a whole: Patients showing higher blood T cell density tended to see longer overall survival. Researchers found a median approximately 53 of the top 100 tumor clones in adjacent lung.

The CDR3 is 14 residues long. The germline CDR1 and CDR2 sequences are KGHSH and LQKENI. V was clipped by 3 bases and J by 4 bases, with 10 bases between them. The chain uses TRBV18 and TRBJ1-3, with no clear D. The clonotype comes from a man between 35 and 75 years old with stage I lung adenocarcinoma. Source: peripheral blood, taken before any cancer treatment. The CDR3 DNA reads TGTGCCAGCTCACCGACGAGGAGCGGAAACACCATATATTTT. As protein: CASSPTRSGNTIYF.